One and the same sample provided the 20 T cell receptor beta chains below, sequenced in a study of cytomegalovirus exposure and HLA in healthy donors. Clones were sequenced by immunoSEQ multiplex PCR, and TCRdb holds only the in-frame ones, with some missing. The sample has about 170,000 clones, roughly 89% seen once; the top ten hold approximately 1.5%. Specimen: PBMCs. The origin of the receptors is a woman aged 25 to 39 in good health and CMV-seronegative.

The V gene is TRBV10-1, the J gene TRBJ1-1, with TRBD1 matching 7 bases. This CDR3 spans 16 amino acids. With 6 bases clipped from V and 0 bases from J, the junction kept 10 bases outside the gene matches. Germline V gives CDR1 WNHNN, CDR2 SYGVQD (reference sequence). For the CDR3, the DNA is TGCGCCAGCAGCAACGACCCGGGACAGATGAACACTGAAGCTTTCTTT. Translating it yields CASSNDPGQMNTEAFF.

CDR3 nucleotide sequence: TGTGCCAGCAGCTACCGGGACAGGGGTTACGAGCAGTACTTC. Residues: CASSYRDRGYEQYF. V and J are TRBV5-8 and TRBJ2-7, with 10 bases fitting TRBD1. Germline lookup yields CDR1 SGHTS and CDR2 YDEGEE. With 3 bases clipped from V and 4 bases from J, the junction kept 4 bases outside the gene matches. This CDR3 contains 14 residues. The full variable domain, in which reference TRBV5-8 and TRBJ2-7 provide the parts outside the CDR3, is EAGVTQSPTHLIKTRGQQATLRCSPISGHTSVYWYQQALGLGLQFLLWYDEGEERNRGNFPPRFSGRQFPNYSSELNVNALELEDSALYLCASSYRDRGYEQYFGPGTRLTVT.

This clone was recorded once. The J gene is TRBJ2-1, the V gene TRBV29-1, with TRBD1 matching 7 bases. The germline CDR1 and CDR2 sequences are SQVTM and ANQGSEA. Trimming cost V 6 bases and J 2 bases; bases outside gene matches: 13. The CDR3 covers 16 residues. CDR3 nucleotides: TGCAGCGTCCCTCCGCCGGACAGGAGCACCTACAATGAGCAGTTCTTC. It translates to CSVPPPDRSTYNEQFF.

This clone showed up just once. The V and J genes are TRBV7-9 and TRBJ2-2; maybe TRBD2 (6 bases). Germline assignment: CDR1 SEHNR and CDR2 FQNEAQ (reference sequence). Trimming shortened V by 6 bases and J by 0 bases, and 14 bases separated the two germline ends. The CDR3 is 16 amino acids. This CDR3 reads CASRIVGTANTGELFF. For the CDR3, the DNA is TGTGCCAGCAGAATAGTGGGGACTGCGAACACCGGGGAGCTGTTTTTT.

This chain uses TRBV6-5 with TRBJ2-3, with no clear D. There are 14 residues in the CDR3. From germline, CDR1 is MNHEY and CDR2 SVGAGI. The V and J ends lost 1 base and 4 bases respectively, with 9 bases between them. The CDR3 protein is CASSYYGEADTQYF. DNA of the CDR3: TGTGCCAGCAGTTACTATGGAGAGGCAGATACGCAGTATTTT.

This clone occurred once. The J gene is TRBJ2-3, the V gene TRBV5-4; D is unresolved. The CDR3 contains 13 residues. V lost 6 bases, J lost 2 bases, and 10 bases lay in between. Germline lookup yields CDR1 SGHNT and CDR2 YYREEE (reference sequence). CDR3 bases: TGTGCCAGCACGCGGTTATTCACAGATACGCAGTATTTT. Translation gives CASTRLFTDTQYF.

The CDR3 protein is CASSPLGANEQFF. The CDR3 bases are TGTGCCAGCAGCCCCCTGGGAGCGAATGAGCAGTTCTTC. This rearrangement joins TRBV6-5 to TRBJ2-1, with a weak D call TRBD2 (5 bases). The CDR3 loop spans 13 amino acids. V was trimmed by 6 bases and J by 7 bases, leaving 13 bases between them. Germline V CDR1 and CDR2: MNHEY, SVGAGI.

A word on this clone: One end of the junction does not line up with germline, which may come from a read error. V is TRBV19 and J is TRBJ2-7; 8 bases align to TRBD1. The CDR3 consists of 11 residues. Germline CDR1 LNHDA, CDR2 SQIVND (reference sequence). CDR3 nucleotide sequence: TGTGCCAGTAGTAACGGGCCGGACAGGGTCTTC. Translation: CASSNGPDRVF.

The V gene is TRBV4-1, the J gene TRBJ1-3; 7 nucleotides line up with TRBD1. The CDR3 is 15 residues long. V lost 1 base and J lost 5; bases outside the gene matches: 5. The germline V gene encodes CDR1 MGHRA and CDR2 YSYEKL. The CDR3 DNA follows: TGCGCCAGCAGCCAAGTGGCCAGGGGGAGAAACACCATATATTTT. This sequence encodes CASSQVARGRNTIYF.

The V call is TRBV4-1, the J call TRBJ1-1, with 8 bases aligning to TRBD1. J was trimmed by 11 bases and V by 0 bases; bases with no gene match: 8. From germline, CDR1 is MGHRA and CDR2 YSYEKL. This CDR3 is 14 amino acids long. CDR3 sequence: CASSQDQGAGWAFF. Here the CDR3 DNA reads TGCGCCAGCAGCCAAGATCAGGGGGCGGGGTGGGCTTTCTTT.

This clone was picked up a small number of times. This sequence joins TRBV7-9 and TRBJ2-7; D is undetermined. Between the trimmed V and J ends, which lost 5 bases and 2 bases, there was a span of 13 bases. The CDR3 sequence is 14 residues long. Germline CDR1 and CDR2: SEHNR and FQNEAQ (reference sequence). The DNA of the CDR3 is TGTGCCAGCAGCAACCGTGAGGATACCTACGAGCAGTACTTC. Translating it yields CASSNREDTYEQYF.

The gene calls are TRBV5-1 and TRBJ1-1; 9 nucleotides match TRBD1. This CDR3 is 15 amino acids long. Germline CDR1 SGHRS, CDR2 YFSETQ. Trimming at V came to 2 bases and at J to 1 base, leaving 3 bases not matched to a gene. CDR3 sequence (DNA): TGCGCCAGCAGCTTACAGGGGGCACCGAACACTGAAGCTTTCTTT. It translates to CASSLQGAPNTEAFF.

This clone was observed a handful of times. The chain couples TRBV6-5 to TRBJ2-7; D perhaps matches TRBD1 (5 bases). Trimming removed 4 bases at V and 1 base at J, with 8 bases between. The CDR3 covers 13 residues. CDR1 and CDR2 from the germline V gene are MNHEY and SVGAGI. The CDR3, as DNA: TGTGCCAGCAGTTCCGACAGATCCTACGAGCAGTACTTC. Residues: CASSSDRSYEQYF.

V is TRBV4-2 and J is TRBJ1-1, with D unresolved. The germline V gene has CDR1 LGHNA and CDR2 YNFKEQ. V lost 0 bases and J 1 base, leaving 6 bases between the germline ends. The CDR3 runs 14 residues. CDR3 sequence reads: CASSQDSGNTEAFF. The CDR3 region has the DNA TGTGCCAGCAGCCAAGATTCAGGGAACACTGAAGCTTTCTTT.

The rearrangement joins TRBV7-9 to TRBJ1-6, with 7 bases fitting TRBD1. Trimming took 5 bases from V and 9 from J; bases not matched to a gene: 1. The CDR3 spans 12 residues. Germline V CDR1 and CDR2: SEHNR, FQNEAQ (reference sequence). The CDR3 sequence: CASSPGGSPLHF. The CDR3 bases are TGTGCCAGCAGCCCAGGGGGTTCACCCCTCCACTTT.

The chain carries TRBV27 and TRBJ2-1, with unresolved D. V was shortened by 7 bases and J by 0 bases, with 19 bases between the two germline ends. The CDR3 extends over 17 amino acids. Germline V CDR1 and CDR2: MNHEY, SMNVEV (reference sequence). The CDR3 DNA follows: TGTGCCAGCAAAACGTTCGAGGCTGAGAGCTCCTACAATGAGCAGTTCTTC. Encoded protein: CASKTFEAESSYNEQFF.

This sequence joins TRBV5-5 and TRBJ1-1, with TRBD1 matching 7 bases. V shed 0 bases, J shed 0 bases, and the junction held 8 bases outside the gene matches. This CDR3 region has 17 residues. Germline-derived CDR1 and CDR2 are SGHKS and YYEKEE (reference sequence). CDR3 nucleotide sequence: TGTGCCAGCAGCTTGGCAGGCAGGGGGAACATGAACACTGAAGCTTTCTTT. Its translation: CASSLAGRGNMNTEAFF.

The chain carries TRBV6-6 and TRBJ1-1; D is uncertain. The length of the CDR3 is 15 residues. Germline V gene lookup returns CDR1 MNHNY and CDR2 SVGAGI (reference sequence). V was cut by 3 bases and J by 1 base, with 12 bases left in between. The chain's CDR3 is CASSYSRGSNTEAFF. The CDR3, as DNA: TGTGCCAGCAGTTATTCACGGGGTTCGAACACTGAAGCTTTCTTT.

J is TRBJ1-2 and V is TRBV7-9; D possibly corresponds to TRBD1 (5 bases). CDR1 is SEHNR and CDR2 is FQNEAQ in the germline V gene (reference sequence). V was shortened by 1 base and J by 8 bases, with 17 bases between the two germline ends. CDR3 length: 15 amino acids. CDR3 amino acids: CASSLETDGGFGYTF. DNA for the CDR3: TGTGCCAGCAGCTTAGAGACAGATGGTGGTTTCGGCTACACCTTC.

The chain recombines TRBV27 with TRBJ2-1; maybe TRBD2 (6 bases). Germline values: CDR1 MNHEY, CDR2 SMNVEV (reference sequence). Deletions cut 5 bases from V and 3 bases from J, with 11 bases between. The CDR3 covers 14 residues. The CDR3 coding sequence is TGTGCCAGCAGTCCCGGGGGTAACTACAATGAGCAGTTCTTC. Encoded protein: CASSPGGNYNEQFF.